These T cell receptor beta chains were read from a single sample in a study of T cells in Graves' hyperthyroidism and ophthalmopathy. TCRdb re-called the multiplex PCR reads through MiXCR, storing one row per CDR3 protein. In the table there are some 490,000 distinct CDR3 sequences, about 20% of which are singletons. The sequenced sample consisted of blood. All receptors come from a woman in her 70s with Graves' ophthalmopathy. CDR3s include the opening cysteine and the closing phenylalanine or tryptophan. The D gene is left open where the match is weak. Not all rows give a size; the values are once, few, many and, for expanded clones, a class.

>TRBV29-1|TRBJ2-3|few|.
TGCAGCGAAACCAACCCAGCCCAACGGACAGATACGCAGTATTTT
CSETNPAQRTDTQYF
>TRBV18|TRBJ2-5|few|.
TGTGCCAGCTCACCACCGCAGGGTCAAGAGACCCAGTACTTC
CASSPPQGQETQYF
>TRBV7-3|TRBJ2-2|many|TRBD2
TGTGCCAGCAGCTTCAGCGGGAGAAATACCGGGGAGCTGTTTTTT
CASSFSGRNTGELFF
>TRBV5-1|TRBJ2-1|.|TRBD2
TGCGCCAGCAGCTTGGCCCCCCTGGCTAGCGGGAGTGATGAGCAGTTCTTC
CASSLAPLASGSDEQFF
>TRBV20-1|TRBJ2-3|few|TRBD2
TGCAGTGCTAGAGACTTAGCGGGAGGGGGCACAGATACGCAGTATTTT
CSARDLAGGGTDTQYF
>TRBV20-1|TRBJ1-1|many|.
TGCAGTGCTAGCCCAGGGAACACTGAAGCTTTCTTT
CSASPGNTEAFF
>TRBV13|TRBJ1-1|few|.
TGTGCCAGCAGCTTAAGGGCAGGGCGCACTGAAGCTTTCTTT
CASSLRAGRTEAFF
>TRBV10-3|TRBJ2-2|.|.
TGTGCCATCAGTGTGGACAGAAACACCGGGGAGCTGTTTTTT
CAISVDRNTGELFF
>TRBV13|TRBJ2-2|.|.
TGTGCCAGCAGCTACTTTCAGCAGTCGAACACCGGGGAGCTGTTTTTT
CASSYFQQSNTGELFF
>TRBV24-1|TRBJ1-2|.|TRBD1
TGTGCCACCAGTGACCCTAAACAGGGGAGGTATGGCTACACCTTC
CATSDPKQGRYGYTF
>TRBV20-1|TRBJ2-2|.|.
TGCAGTGCTAGGGCGGCGGGGACCGGGGAGCTGTTTTTT
CSARAAGTGELFF
>TRBV5-6|TRBJ2-3|many|.
TGTGCCAGCAGCGAGGGACACGCGGCAGGCACAGATACGCAGTATTTT
CASSEGHAAGTDTQYF
>TRBV7-2|TRBJ2-7|many|TRBD2
TGTGCCAGCAGCTCTCTTAGCGGGAGCTCCTACGAGCAGTACTTC
CASSSLSGSSYEQYF
>TRBV10-1|TRBJ2-2|.|TRBD1
TGCGCCAGCAGTGCGACAGGGGCGAGGACCGGGGAGCTGTTTTTT
CASSATGARTGELFF
>TRBV28|TRBJ2-1|.|.
TGTGCCAGCTCCCCCCGGGTTAAGGAGCAGTTCTTC
CASSPRVKEQFF
>TRBV7-2|TRBJ2-7|.|.
TGTGCCAGCAGCTTAGAACAGTTTTACGAGCAGTACTTC
CASSLEQFYEQYF
>TRBV12-3/TRBV12-4|TRBJ2-4|.|.
TGTGCCAGCAGCCCGGTGGTAGCCAAAAACATTCAGTACTTC
CASSPVVAKNIQYF
>TRBV11-2|TRBJ2-5|few|TRBD2
TGTGCCAGCAGCTCACCGACTAGCGGGAGTTTTAGAGAGACCCAGTACTTC
CASSSPTSGSFRETQYF
>TRBV2|TRBJ2-5|many|.
TGTGCCAGCAGTGATGGGAGACTCTCACTCGGAGAGACCCAGTACTTC
CASSDGRLSLGETQYF
>TRBV2|TRBJ1-4|once|.
TGTGCCAGCAGCATTCCCCGGGAGACCGCTAATGAAAAACTGTTTTTT
CASSIPRETANEKLFF
>TRBV5-6|TRBJ2-7|few|.
TGTGCCAGCAGCTTGGTGGGGGAGGCTATCCTAGGACAGTACTTC
CASSLVGEAILGQYF
>TRBV30|TRBJ2-7|.|.
TGTGCCTGGAAGAGGGCGGGCGAGCAGTACTTC
CAWKRAGEQYF
>TRBV3-1|TRBJ2-7|few|.
TGTGCCAGCAGCTCTTTAGAGGGCCAGAGCGAGCAGTACTTC
CASSSLEGQSEQYF
>TRBV6-1|TRBJ1-1|many|.
TGTGCCAGCAGAAGGACTGGGAACACTGAAGCTTTCTTT
CASRRTGNTEAFF
>TRBV12-3/TRBV12-4|TRBJ1-1|few|.
TGTGCCAGCAGTTTGTTGGCGAGGATGAACACTGAAGCTTTCTTT
CASSLLARMNTEAFF
>TRBV7-9|TRBJ2-4|.|.
TGTGCCAGCAGCTTAGGTTCGGGGCGGGAAACCAAAAACATTCAGTACTTC
CASSLGSGRETKNIQYF
>TRBV5-6|TRBJ1-3|.|.
TGTGCCAGCAGCTTAGGGCCCCCTGGAAACACCATATATTTT
CASSLGPPGNTIYF
>TRBV6-1|TRBJ2-7|.|.
TGTGCCAGCAGCTTCGCGGGTAGGGTCGGCAGGACCTACGAGCAGTACTTC
CASSFAGRVGRTYEQYF
>TRBV12-3/TRBV12-4|TRBJ2-1|.|TRBD2
TGTGCCAGCAGTTTAGGATTTTATTGGACAGAGATTTTTAGCGGGAGTCTTAATGAGCAGTTCTTC
CASSLGFYWTEIFSGSLNEQFF